One TCR beta chain is described in this entry. Its antigen remains unidentified. The V segment lost 7 bases and the J segment 4 bases; nucleotides outside the gene matches: 12. The germline CDR1 and CDR2 sequences are MDHEN and SYDVKM. The CDR3 sequence is 16 residues long. As handled by the study authors: Filtering differed for immunoSEQ, which gave only junction sequences without quality scores. TCRdb keeps only in-frame clones here, not all; method: immunoSEQ multiplex PCR. V, J and clone size reflect that table, while D and trimming were determined from the DNA. The repertoire holds about 1 million clones, with approximately 78% as singletons. The data were obtained in a study of shared clonotypes between healthy human individuals. At the level of the study: Each donor's CD8 memory used one plate, CD8 naive two, each CD4 subset three. Points from the study as a whole: The expectation was that sequencing depth would affect clonotype sharing among donors.

Sequencing was performed on memory CD4+ T cells from PBMCs. Indicated subset: CD45RA-negative fraction. The rearrangement joins TRBV28 to TRBJ2-7; 11 bases fit TRBD1. The TCR comes from a man between 18 and 35 years old in good health. Some clones in this sample may be carry-over from other donors' samples. The CDR3 spells CASTRRTGGRSYEQYF. The DNA of the CDR3 is TGTGCCAGCACCCGACGGACAGGGGGCCGTTCGTACGAGCAGTACTTC.